The 23 T cell receptor beta chains in this list originate from one sample, sequenced in a study of CD8+ T cells in alopecia areata. Sequencing relied on a cDNA template that was reverse transcribed from extracted RNA. Profiling relied on immunoSEQ multiplex PCR, and the TCRdb table lists in-frame clones only, not all of them. In the table there are 150,000 to 200,000 clones, approximately 50% of which are singletons. Noted treatment: oral pan-JAK inhibitor, 5-10 mg twice daily. Sequencing used CD8+ T cells sorted from blood, obtained at roughly week 53, from a patient treated with tofacitinib. The receptors originated from a human donor with alopecia areata.

This rearrangement joins TRBV11-2 to TRBJ2-1; tentatively, D is TRBD1 (5 bases). Germline CDR1 reads SGHAT; CDR2 reads FQNNGV. CDR3 length: 15 amino acids. Trimming left V 2 bases short and J 6 bases short, with 14 bases between. The CDR3 bases are TGTGCCAGCAGCTTAAGGGTCAGGGATATCAATGAGCAGTTCTTC. It yields the protein CASSLRVRDINEQFF.

In its sample, this clone was seen a few times. This rearrangement joins TRBV2 to TRBJ2-3, with D perhaps given as TRBD1 or TRBD2 (6 bases each). CDR1 SNHLY and CDR2 FYNNEI come from the germline V gene. The CDR3 consists of 13 residues. V was cut by 8 bases and J by 2 bases, with 11 bases left in between. The CDR3 DNA reads as TGTGCCAGCGGGGGGCAAACCACAGATACGCAGTATTTT. Translation gives CASGGQTTDTQYF. Full variable domain (outside the CDR3, taken from reference TRBV2 and TRBJ2-3): EPEVTQTPSHQVTQMGQEVILRCVPISNHLYFYWYRQILGQKVEFLVSFYNNEISEKSEIFDDQFSVERPDGSNFTLKIRSTKLEDSAMYFCASGGQTTDTQYFGPGTRLTVL.

This clone was observed a handful of times. The chain combines TRBV7-6 with TRBJ2-5; D is uncertain. With 2 bases removed from V and 2 bases from J, the gap between germline ends came to 9 bases. Germline lookup yields CDR1 SGHVS and CDR2 FNYEAQ. CDR3 length equals 14 residues. The CDR3 sequence is CASSLSVGQETQYF. The CDR3 nucleotides are TGTGCCAGCAGCTTATCCGTGGGGCAAGAGACCCAGTACTTC.

The chain employs TRBV30 and TRBJ1-1, with D unresolved. V was trimmed by 3 bases and J by 0 bases, leaving 11 bases between them. The V gene's germline CDR1 is GTSNPN and CDR2 SVGIG (reference sequence). This CDR3 is built from 14 residues. Here the CDR3 reads CAWRGKGLNTEAFF. DNA of the CDR3: TGTGCCTGGAGAGGGAAGGGATTGAACACTGAAGCTTTCTTT.

A few counts support this clone. The chain joins TRBV27 to TRBJ2-2; D remains ambiguous. The germline V and J ends were trimmed by 4 bases and 6 bases, with 9 bases remaining between them. From germline, CDR1 is MNHEY and CDR2 SMNVEV (reference sequence). The length of the CDR3 is 13 residues. CDR3 loop: CASSWGSAGELFF. CDR3 in DNA: TGTGCCAGCAGTTGGGGATCCGCCGGGGAGCTGTTTTTT.

This clone came up a few times. This chain uses TRBV29-1 with TRBJ2-7, with a possible D match to TRBD1 (6 bases). This CDR3 has 13 residues. V was pared by 3 bases and J by 1 base, with 10 bases between. Germline loops: CDR1 SQVTM, CDR2 ANQGSEA. CDR3 nucleotides: TGCAGCGTTGAGGGGGCTAGGTCCTACGAGCAGTACTTC. Encoded protein: CSVEGARSYEQYF.

V is TRBV7-3 and J is TRBJ1-1, with 8 bases that match TRBD1. The CDR3 length is 15 residues. Trimming removed 3 bases from V and 5 bases from J; junction bases left unmatched: 8. The germline V gene encodes CDR1 SGHTA and CDR2 FQGTGA. This CDR3 reads CASSFSQGARTEAFF. DNA of the CDR3: TGTGCCAGCAGCTTCAGTCAGGGGGCGCGGACTGAAGCTTTCTTT.

This chain connects TRBV5-4 to TRBJ1-1, with TRBD1 matching over 8 bases. Looked up from germline, CDR1 is SGHNT and CDR2 is YYREEE (reference sequence). The CDR3 sequence is 16 residues long. J was trimmed by 5 bases and V by 5 bases; bases with no gene match: 14. The CDR3 loop reads CASSYDPGGGGTEAFF. CDR3 DNA: TGTGCCAGCAGTTATGATCCAGGGGGCGGGGGGACTGAAGCTTTCTTT.

This chain connects TRBV7-8 to TRBJ2-7; tentatively, D is TRBD2 (6 bases). V was cut by 1 base and J by 4 bases, with 8 bases left in between. The CDR3 extends over 13 amino acids. Germline V gene lookup returns CDR1 SGHVS and CDR2 FQNEAQ. The CDR3 DNA is TGTGCCAGCAGCTTAGTAGCGGCGTACGAGCAGTACTTC. This codes for CASSLVAAYEQYF.

The CDR3 here is CASLSADNTGELFF. CDR3 nucleotides: TGTGCCAGCTTATCGGCAGACAACACCGGGGAGCTGTTTTTT. The rearrangement uses TRBV2 and TRBJ2-2; D is unclear. V lost 8 bases and J 2 bases, leaving 12 bases between the germline ends. The CDR3 spans 14 residues. Germline-derived CDR1 and CDR2 are SNHLY and FYNNEI.

CDR3 nucleotide sequence: TGTGCCAGCAGTTTATCGAAGGGCAATCAGCCCCAGCATTTT. Translated: CASSLSKGNQPQHF. The chain combines TRBV27 with TRBJ1-5, with D hard to call. V lost 0 bases to trimming and J lost 2 bases, with 5 bases between them. This CDR3 comprises 14 residues. From germline, CDR1 is MNHEY and CDR2 SMNVEV (reference sequence).

This chain uses TRBV7-8 with TRBJ2-1; D remains ambiguous. Per germline, CDR1 SGHVS and CDR2 FQNEAQ. Trimming left V 5 bases short and J 8 bases short, with 10 bases between. The CDR3 contains 12 residues. The CDR3 reads CASSLLVDEQFF. The CDR3 region has the DNA TGTGCCAGCAGCCTCCTCGTGGATGAGCAGTTCTTC.

The chain has TRBV6-1 and TRBJ2-2; D ambiguous. CDR3 length equals 12 residues. Germline loops: CDR1 MNHNS, CDR2 SASEGT. V was pared by 4 bases and J by 5 bases, with 5 bases between. CDR3 bases: TGTGCCAGCAGTGGGCGGACCGGGGAGCTGTTTTTT. Its translation is CASSGRTGELFF.

This chain links TRBV30 with TRBJ1-5; D not certain. This CDR3 is built from 15 residues. CDR1 and CDR2 from the germline V gene are GTSNPN and SVGIG (reference sequence). Trimming pared 0 bases from V and 7 bases from J, leaving 16 bases between. The CDR3 DNA is TGTGCCTGGAGTGTCGGTCAAATAAACACCCAGCCCCAGCATTTT. Protein product: CAWSVGQINTQPQHF.

The J gene is TRBJ2-3, the V gene TRBV29-1, with 10 bases identical to TRBD2. The germline V gene has CDR1 SQVTM and CDR2 ANQGSEA. Losses at the gene ends were 4 bases for V and 2 bases for J; bases not matched to a gene: 9. This CDR3 has 16 amino acids. The CDR3 here is CSVVPSGGPTTDTQYF. Written as DNA, the CDR3 is TGCAGCGTTGTCCCTAGCGGGGGCCCCACCACAGATACGCAGTATTTT.

The rearrangement uses TRBV19 and TRBJ2-6, with 8 positions matching TRBD1. In germline, CDR1 is LNHDA, CDR2 SQIVND (reference sequence). J gave up 2 bases and V 7 bases, and 4 bases lay outside the gene matches. The CDR3 sequence is 15 residues long. The CDR3 region has the DNA TGTGCCAGTACCAAGACAGGGGCTGGGGCCAACGTCCTGACTTTC. Protein: CASTKTGAGANVLTF.

This clone was observed a handful of times. The chain links TRBV13 to TRBJ1-1; no clear D gene. V lost 0 bases and J 1 base, leaving 18 bases between the germline ends. The CDR3 totals 18 residues. Germline V CDR1 and CDR2: PRHDT, FYEKMQ (reference sequence). The CDR3 DNA reads TGTGCCAGCAGCTTAGGCCTTTCTCTGTTTGGGTGGAACACTGAAGCTTTCTTT. Translating gives CASSLGLSLFGWNTEAFF. Based on the CDR3 plus reference TRBV13 and TRBJ1-1, the full variable domain is AAGVIQSPRHLIKEKRETATLKCYPIPRHDTVYWYQQGPGQDPQFLISFYEKMQSDKGSIPDRFSAQQFSDYHSELNMSSLELGDSALYFCASSLGLSLFGWNTEAFFGQGTRLTVV.

This chain links TRBV19 with TRBJ1-1; 7 nucleotides align to TRBD1. Germline CDR1 is LNHDA and CDR2 is SQIVND (reference sequence). V shed 7 bases, J shed 0 bases, and the junction held 11 bases outside the gene matches. This CDR3 has 16 residues. CDR3 DNA: TGTGCCAGTACCCCGGGACAGAATCCTATGAACACTGAAGCTTTCTTT. Amino acids: CASTPGQNPMNTEAFF.

The rearrangement links TRBV15 to TRBJ2-7; D unresolved. The ends were cut back, 4 bases at V and 2 bases at J, with 9 bases in the middle. Per germline, CDR1 LNHNV and CDR2 YYDKDF (reference sequence). CDR3 length equals 13 residues. Here the CDR3 DNA reads TGTGCCACCAGCACAGCAGAGACCTACGAGCAGTACTTC. It codes for CATSTAETYEQYF.

The chain is built from TRBV7-9 and TRBJ1-1, with D unresolved. Trimming took 1 base from V and 0 from J, leaving 9 bases between them. This CDR3 has 15 amino acids. From germline, CDR1 is SEHNR and CDR2 FQNEAQ (reference sequence). This CDR3 is CASSLELSVNTEAFF. The CDR3 DNA follows: TGTGCCAGCAGCTTAGAGCTGTCCGTGAACACTGAAGCTTTCTTT.

Concerning this clone itself: With a much larger clone just one base away, this may be a read error. The rearrangement uses TRBV9 and TRBJ1-2; TRBD1 might be the D (6 bases). V dropped 4 bases and J dropped 6 bases, with 10 bases sitting between them. Germline CDR1 is SGDLS and CDR2 is YYNGEE. The CDR3 extends over 12 amino acids. The CDR3 DNA reads TGTGCCAGCAGCACACAGGGAGATGGCTACACCTTC. It codes for CASSTQGDGYTF.

This sequence joins TRBV19 and TRBJ2-7; the D gene is possibly TRBD2 (5 bases). From germline, CDR1 is LNHDA and CDR2 SQIVND (reference sequence). The CDR3 loop spans 15 amino acids. Trimming removed 3 bases from V and 1 base from J, with 13 bases in between. The CDR3 DNA follows: TGTGCCAGTAGTATTAGGGTGAGGACTTCCTACGAGCAGTACTTC. As protein: CASSIRVRTSYEQYF. Combining the CDR3 with reference TRBV19 and TRBJ2-7 gives the whole variable domain DGGITQSPKYLFRKEGQNVTLSCEQNLNHDAMYWYRQDPGQGLRLIYYSQIVNDFQKGDIAEGYSVSREKKESFPLTVTSAQKNPTAFYLCASSIRVRTSYEQYFGPGTRLTVT.

This chain links TRBV27 with TRBJ1-6, with 9 bases fitting TRBD1. The junction had 5 bases not matched to a gene; V was cut back by 5 bases and J by 6 bases. Germline lookup yields CDR1 MNHEY and CDR2 SMNVEV (reference sequence). CDR3 length: 15 residues. The CDR3 spells CASSQTGGLNSPLHF. In nucleotides, the CDR3 is TGTGCCAGCAGTCAGACAGGGGGACTTAATTCACCCCTCCACTTT.